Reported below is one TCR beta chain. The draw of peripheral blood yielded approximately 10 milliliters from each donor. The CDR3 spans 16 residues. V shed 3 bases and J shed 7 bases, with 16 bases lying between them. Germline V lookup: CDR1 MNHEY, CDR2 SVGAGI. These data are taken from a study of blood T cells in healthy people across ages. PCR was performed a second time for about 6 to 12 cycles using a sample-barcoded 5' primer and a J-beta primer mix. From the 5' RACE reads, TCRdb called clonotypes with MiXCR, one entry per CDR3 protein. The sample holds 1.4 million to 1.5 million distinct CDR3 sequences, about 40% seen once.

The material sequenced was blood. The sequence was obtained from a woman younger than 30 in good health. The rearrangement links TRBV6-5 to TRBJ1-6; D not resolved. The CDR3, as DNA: TGTGCCAGCAGTTATGTGACTAACGACCTGAATTCACCCCTCCACTTT. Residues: CASSYVTNDLNSPLHF.